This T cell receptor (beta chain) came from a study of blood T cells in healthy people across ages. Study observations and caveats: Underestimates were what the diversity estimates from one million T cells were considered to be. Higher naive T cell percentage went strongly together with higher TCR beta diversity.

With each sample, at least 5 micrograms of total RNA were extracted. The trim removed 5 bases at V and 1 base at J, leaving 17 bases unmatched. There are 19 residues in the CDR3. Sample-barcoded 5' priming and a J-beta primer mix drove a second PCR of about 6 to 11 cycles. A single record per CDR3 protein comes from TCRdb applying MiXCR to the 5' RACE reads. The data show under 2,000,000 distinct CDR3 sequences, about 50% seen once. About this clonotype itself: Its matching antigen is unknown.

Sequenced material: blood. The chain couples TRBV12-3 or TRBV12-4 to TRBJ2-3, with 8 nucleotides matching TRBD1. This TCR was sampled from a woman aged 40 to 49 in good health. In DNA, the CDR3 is TGTGCCAGCAGTCCCAGGGGGCCCACGGCCCCGGTAGGCACAGATACGCAGTATTTT. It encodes CASSPRGPTAPVGTDTQYF.